Given below is one T cell receptor (beta chain) in context. Its antigen is as yet unknown. This sample was included in a study of cytomegalovirus exposure and HLA in healthy donors. Whole-study findings and limits: Reported findings show TCR beta sequences accurately forecast HLA-A and HLA-B alleles in most subjects.

The V end was cut by 5 bases, the J end by 4 bases, with 15 bases between. The CDR3 loop spans 15 amino acids. The germline V gene encodes CDR1 SGHKS and CDR2 YYEKEE (reference sequence). With 60 Vbeta and 13 Jbeta primers, the PCR was carried out. As originally analysed: Among the unique TCR beta chains that a later analysis counted, about 85 million in all, 10 million to 14 million were shared. The assay was immunoSEQ multiplex PCR, and TCRdb's table has in-frame clones only and misses some. That table is the source of V, J and clone size, and D and trimming were worked out from the DNA. The sample has 150,000 to 200,000 clones; about four fifths are singletons.

J is TRBJ1-4 and V is TRBV5-5, with D perhaps matching TRBD1 (6 bases). The receptor's source is a woman aged 18-29 years in good health and CMV-seronegative. Sequenced sample: PBMCs. The DNA of the CDR3 is TGTGCCAGCAGGACCGCGGCAGGGGTTAATGAAAAACTGTTTTTT. Translation: CASRTAAGVNEKLFF.